These 26 T cell receptor beta chains originate from one sample sequenced in a study of post-analysis software for immune sequencing data. Their specific antigens are unknown. Every TCR beta cDNA library bore unique molecular identifiers. TCRdb recomputed calls from the PCR reads with MiXCR, one row per CDR3 protein. The sample has fewer than 700,000 distinct CDR3 sequences; roughly 40% are singletons. Regarding the study as a whole: There were five TRBV segments more frequent in patients than controls, and TRBV5-6, TRBV5-1 and TRBV20-1 were among them.

The specimen was blood. Receptor source: a girl aged 10-17 years with multiple sclerosis.

This rearrangement joins TRBV18 to TRBJ1-1; 7 positions match TRBD1. There are 15 residues in the CDR3. Germline lookup yields CDR1 KGHSH and CDR2 LQKENI. J was trimmed by 2 bases and V by 0 bases; bases with no gene match: 3. This CDR3 reads CASSPPTGTNTEAFF. The CDR3 region has the DNA TGTGCCAGCTCACCACCGACAGGGACTAACACTGAAGCTTTCTTT.

The V gene is TRBV11-2, the J gene TRBJ1-2; 11 nucleotides match TRBD1. Germline V gives CDR1 SGHAT, CDR2 FQNNGV. V was pared by 8 bases and J by 2 bases, with 1 base of the junction left unmatched. The CDR3 contains 13 residues. The DNA of the CDR3 is TGTGCCAGCGGGGACAGGGGGAACTATGGCTACACCTTC. Translating it yields CASGDRGNYGYTF. Combining the CDR3 with reference TRBV11-2 and TRBJ1-2 gives the whole variable domain EAGVAQSPRYKIIEKRQSVAFWCNPISGHATLYWYQQILGQGPKLLIQFQNNGVVDDSQLPKDRFSAERLKGVDSTLKIQPAKLEDSAVYLCASGDRGNYGYTFGSGTRLTVV.

This sequence joins TRBV7-9 and TRBJ2-3; D possibly corresponds to TRBD1 (6 bases). CDR3 length: 15 amino acids. Germline assignment: CDR1 SEHNR and CDR2 FQNEAQ (reference sequence). Trimming removed 5 bases from V and 6 bases from J, with 18 bases in between. CDR3 residues: CASSPLRQASDTQYF. The CDR3 DNA reads as TGTGCCAGCAGCCCGCTGAGACAGGCCAGTGATACGCAGTATTTT.

This chain links TRBV10-3 with TRBJ1-2; TRBD1 might be the D (5 bases). The V gene's germline CDR1 is ENHRY and CDR2 SYGVKD. CDR3 length: 13 amino acids. V dropped 5 bases and J dropped 8 bases, with 15 bases sitting between them. The CDR3 protein is CAISTQGDSGYTF. The DNA for the CDR3 is TGTGCCATCAGTACACAAGGGGATTCCGGCTACACCTTC.

This clonotype has only a few counts. The chain combines TRBV12-3 or TRBV12-4 with TRBJ2-3; TRBD2 agrees at 7 bases. V dropped 7 bases and J dropped 6; count of bases not matched to a gene: 13. CDR3 length equals 15 residues. The CDR3 coding sequence is TGTGCCAGCATCAACCCTACTGGGGGGGAGGATACGCAGTATTTT. Protein product: CASINPTGGEDTQYF.

This clonotype has a handful of counts. For the CDR3, the DNA is TGTGCCAGCAGCTTAGGGACAGGTATTGGCTACACCTTC. Translating gives CASSLGTGIGYTF. This rearrangement joins TRBV11-2 to TRBJ1-2; 7 bases align to TRBD1. The CDR3 is 13 residues long. Germline-derived CDR1 and CDR2 are SGHAT and FQNNGV. The V and J ends lost 1 base and 7 bases, in that order; junction bases with no gene match: 3. Looking up the rest from reference TRBV11-2 and TRBJ1-2 gives the full variable domain: EAGVAQSPRYKIIEKRQSVAFWCNPISGHATLYWYQQILGQGPKLLIQFQNNGVVDDSQLPKDRFSAERLKGVDSTLKIQPAKLEDSAVYLCASSLGTGIGYTFGSGTRLTVV.

V and J are TRBV5-1 and TRBJ2-1; maybe TRBD2 (6 bases). CDR1 is SGHRS, CDR2 YFSETQ, per germline. Trimming took off 3 bases at V and 5 bases at J, with 12 bases between the two ends. This CDR3 is 14 amino acids long. The CDR3 DNA reads TGCGCCAGCAGCTCTTATCTAGCGAACAATGAGCAGTTCTTC. This encodes CASSSYLANNEQFF.

The chain couples TRBV5-1 to TRBJ2-1; TRBD2 is a possible D gene (6 bases). Trimming took 0 bases from V and 9 from J, leaving 13 bases between them. Germline V gene lookup returns CDR1 SGHRS and CDR2 YFSETQ. This CDR3 spans 14 amino acids. As DNA, the CDR3 is TGCGCCAGCAGCTTGGGGAAGGGTAGCGGTGAGCAGTTCTTC. Amino acid sequence: CASSLGKGSGEQFF.

This clonotype was found a few times. This chain uses TRBV27 with TRBJ2-1, with TRBD1 matching 7 bases. The CDR3 contains 12 residues. Germline-derived CDR1 and CDR2 are MNHEY and SMNVEV (reference sequence). V lost 5 bases to trimming and J lost 15 bases; unmatched junction nucleotides: 10. CDR3 sequence: CASSAPPQGPFF. The CDR3 nucleotides are TGTGCCAGCAGTGCCCCTCCACAGGGGCCGTTCTTC.

The rearrangement uses TRBV6-4 and TRBJ1-1; perhaps TRBD1 as D (6 bases). The CDR3 runs to 15 residues. The V and J ends lost 0 bases and 0 bases respectively, with 8 bases between them. Looked up from germline, CDR1 is MRHNA and CDR2 is SNTAGT. CDR3 loop: CASSDSDRVNTEAFF. The DNA for the CDR3 is TGTGCCAGCAGTGACTCGGACAGAGTGAACACTGAAGCTTTCTTT.

The J gene is TRBJ2-3, the V gene TRBV7-2; D possibly corresponds to TRBD1 (5 bases). V lost 3 bases, J lost 2 bases, and 9 bases lay in between. The CDR3 contains 14 residues. Germline values: CDR1 SGHTA, CDR2 FQGNSA. The CDR3 DNA is TGTGCCAGCAGCTTCTCAGGGTTCACAGATACGCAGTATTTT. The encoded protein is CASSFSGFTDTQYF. Full variable domain (rest looked up from reference TRBV7-2 and TRBJ2-3): GAGVSQSPSNKVTEKGKDVELRCDPISGHTALYWYRQSLGQGLEFLIYFQGNSAPDKSGLPSDRFSAERTGGSVSTLTIQRTQQEDSAVYLCASSFSGFTDTQYFGPGTRLTVL.

The chain has TRBV4-1 and TRBJ2-3; TRBD2 agrees at 13 bases. The trim removed 4 bases at V and 2 bases at J, leaving 9 bases unmatched. The germline V gene has CDR1 MGHRA and CDR2 YSYEKL. The length of the CDR3 is 18 residues. Written as DNA, the CDR3 is TGCGCCAGCAGCCGGCGACTAGCGGGGGGATTAATCACAGATACGCAGTATTTT. This encodes CASSRRLAGGLITDTQYF.

This chain links TRBV20-1 with TRBJ2-6, with D possibly called TRBD1 or TRBD2 (5 bases each). Trimming took off 5 bases at V and 0 bases at J, with 8 bases between the two ends. Germline CDR1 DFQATT, CDR2 SNEGSKA (reference sequence). The CDR3 is 14 residues long. CDR3: CSAGTGSGANVLTF. Here the CDR3 DNA reads TGCAGTGCTGGGACGGGCTCTGGGGCCAACGTCCTGACTTTC.

This clonotype was observed a few times. The chain carries TRBV12-3 or TRBV12-4 and TRBJ2-1; 8 bases are a match to TRBD2. The CDR3 covers 15 residues. J gave up 8 bases and V 4 bases, and 10 bases lay outside the gene matches. The CDR3 nucleotides read TGTGCCAGCAGTTGGTCCCAGCGGGAGACCCATGAGCAGTTCTTC. Protein: CASSWSQRETHEQFF.

The chain carries TRBV5-1 and TRBJ1-2; 8 nucleotides line up with TRBD1. The CDR3 spans 17 residues. Per the germline V gene, CDR1 is SGHRS and CDR2 is YFSETQ. V was clipped by 1 base and J by 0 bases; unmatched bases: 8. CDR3 loop: CASSLYWETGANYGYTF. DNA for the CDR3: TGCGCCAGCAGCTTGTATTGGGAGACAGGGGCTAACTATGGCTACACCTTC. The variable domain in full, with the rest retrieved from reference TRBV5-1 and TRBJ1-2, is KAGVTQTPRYLIKTRGQQVTLSCSPISGHRSVSWYQQTPGQGLQFLFEYFSETQRNKGNFPGRFSGRQFSNSRSEMNVSTLELGDSALYLCASSLYWETGANYGYTFGSGTRLTVV.

The V call is TRBV11-1, the J call TRBJ2-7; D assignment may be TRBD1 or TRBD2 (5 bases each). The germline V and J ends were trimmed by 5 bases and 5 bases, with 16 bases remaining between them. CDR1 SGHAT and CDR2 FQDESV come from the germline V gene (reference sequence). This CDR3 spans 14 amino acids. CDR3 amino acids: CASSPTGTGDEQYF. CDR3 DNA sequence: TGTGCCAGCAGCCCCACAGGCACCGGGGACGAGCAGTACTTC.

This clonotype has only one observation. The CDR3 is CASSSTGLPTNTEAFF. For the CDR3, the DNA is TGTGCCAGCTCATCTACAGGGTTGCCAACGAACACTGAAGCTTTCTTT. This chain connects TRBV18 to TRBJ1-1; TRBD1 is a possible D gene (6 bases). Looked up from germline, CDR1 is KGHSH and CDR2 is LQKENI. The CDR3 loop spans 16 amino acids. V was cut by 5 bases and J by 1 base, with 17 bases left in between.

This clonotype was seen only a few times. The chain is built from TRBV7-6 and TRBJ2-5; either TRBD1 or TRBD2 may fit D (6 bases each). The CDR3 extends over 18 amino acids. Per the germline V gene, CDR1 is SGHVS and CDR2 is FNYEAQ. With 1 base removed from V and 7 bases from J, the gap between germline ends came to 25 bases. The CDR3 nucleotides are TGTGCCAGCAGCTTAGGACCAACAGGGTGGGACTCAAAAGGGACCCAGTACTTC. The encoded protein is CASSLGPTGWDSKGTQYF.

The chain is built from TRBV13 and TRBJ2-7; 9 nucleotides align to TRBD2. The germline V gene encodes CDR1 PRHDT and CDR2 FYEKMQ (reference sequence). The CDR3 runs 14 residues. With 4 bases clipped from V and 3 bases from J, the junction kept 4 bases outside the gene matches. This chain's CDR3 is CASSSTSGIYEQYF. The CDR3 DNA reads TGTGCCAGCAGCTCGACTAGCGGTATCTACGAGCAGTACTTC.

This clonotype was counted a single time. The chain couples TRBV6-1 to TRBJ1-2; D is unresolved. Germline lookup yields CDR1 MNHNS and CDR2 SASEGT. V gave up 1 base and J gave up 0 bases, with 9 bases separating them. The length of the CDR3 is 15 residues. The DNA for the CDR3 is TGTGCCAGCAGTGAAGAGGAACTCACTAACTATGGCTACACCTTC. Translating it yields CASSEEELTNYGYTF.

This chain uses TRBV10-3 with TRBJ2-5; either TRBD1 or TRBD2 may fit D (6 bases each). Germline V CDR1 and CDR2: ENHRY, SYGVKD. The ends were cut back, 0 bases at V and 4 bases at J, with 15 bases in the middle. This CDR3 has 16 residues. The DNA of the CDR3 is TGTGCCATCAGTGAGTCTGGGGGCGGGGAGAGAGAGACCCAGTACTTC. Translated: CAISESGGGERETQYF.

The genes are TRBV3-1 and TRBJ2-3; tentatively, D is TRBD1 (6 bases). V dropped 1 base and J dropped 8 bases, with 13 bases sitting between them. CDR1 and CDR2 (germline): LGHDT, YNNKEL (reference sequence). This CDR3 region has 14 residues. CDR3 region: CASSQGLPRGTQYF. The CDR3 nucleotides are TGTGCCAGCAGCCAAGGTCTGCCCAGGGGTACGCAGTATTTT.

This chain joins TRBV29-1 and TRBJ2-3; the D is unclear. The germline V and J ends were trimmed by 8 bases and 0 bases, with 15 bases remaining between them. CDR3 length: 14 residues. CDR1 is SQVTM and CDR2 is ANQGSEA in the germline V gene. The CDR3: CSSRMVLSTDTQYF. The CDR3 DNA reads as TGCAGCTCCCGGATGGTACTTAGCACAGATACGCAGTATTTT.

The chain has TRBV20-1 and TRBJ2-7; TRBD1 might be the D (6 bases). The CDR3 consists of 15 residues. Deletions cut 4 bases from V and 1 base from J, with 17 bases between. CDR1 DFQATT and CDR2 SNEGSKA come from the germline V gene (reference sequence). DNA for the CDR3: TGCAGTGCTACATCAATCGGACAGTCTTCCTACGAGCAGTACTTC. This translates into CSATSIGQSSYEQYF.

In its sample, this clonotype was seen once. This chain links TRBV24-1 with TRBJ2-1; unclear D gene. Per the germline V gene, CDR1 is KGHDR and CDR2 is SFDVKD. The CDR3 loop spans 15 amino acids. V gave up 4 bases and J gave up 3 bases, with 12 bases separating them. The DNA of the CDR3 is TGTGCCACCAGTGACAACCCTTCCGGCTACAATGAGCAGTTCTTC. Translated: CATSDNPSGYNEQFF.

The rearrangement links TRBV12-3 or TRBV12-4 to TRBJ2-7; 10 nucleotides line up with TRBD2. The CDR3 loop spans 14 amino acids. V dropped 3 bases and J dropped 5; count of bases not matched to a gene: 4. DNA for the CDR3: TGTGCCAGCAGTTTTAGCGGGAGGCAGAACGAGCAGTACTTC. Amino acid sequence: CASSFSGRQNEQYF.